A single sample is the source of the 20 T cell receptor beta chains below, sequenced in a study of T cell responses to AZD1222 COVID-19 vaccine. TCRdb's table, derived via immunoSEQ multiplex PCR, lists solely in-frame clones and lacks some. Of 85,000 to 130,000 clones detected, 93% appear once; the ten largest clones hold less than 5%. Here the sequenced sample was peripheral blood, taken on day 0 of AZD1222 vaccination. The receptors stem from an adult in good health.

The rearrangement joins TRBV18 to TRBJ1-4; TRBD1 might be the D (6 bases). The CDR3 length is 14 residues. In germline, CDR1 is KGHSH, CDR2 LQKENI. V was shortened by 6 bases and J by 3 bases, with 11 bases between the two germline ends. This CDR3 is CASSSGAANEKLFF. The CDR3 bases are TGTGCCAGCTCTTCAGGGGCGGCTAATGAAAAACTGTTTTTT.

The CDR3 sequence: CASSAQGGTDTQYF. The DNA of the CDR3 is TGTGCCAGCAGTGCTCAAGGAGGCACAGATACGCAGTATTTT. This chain links TRBV28 with TRBJ2-3, with D uncertain. In germline, CDR1 is MDHEN, CDR2 SYDVKM. The CDR3 loop spans 14 amino acids. Trimming took 5 bases from V and 1 from J, leaving 10 bases between them. Looking up the rest from reference TRBV28 and TRBJ2-3 gives the full variable domain: DVKVTQSSRYLVKRTGEKVFLECVQDMDHENMFWYRQDPGLGLRLIYFSYDVKMKEKGDIPEGYSVSREKKERFSLILESASTNQTSMYLCASSAQGGTDTQYFGPGTRLTVL.

In its sample, this clone was seen once. The V and J genes are TRBV11-3 and TRBJ2-7; 8 nucleotides agree with TRBD2. With 4 bases clipped from V and 8 bases from J, the junction kept 1 base outside the gene matches. The germline V gene encodes CDR1 SGHNT and CDR2 YENEEA. The CDR3 runs to 11 residues. In nucleotides, the CDR3 is TGTGCCAGCAGCTCGGGGGGGCAGCAGTACTTC. Translation gives CASSSGGQQYF.

This rearrangement joins TRBV27 to TRBJ2-1, with D possibly being TRBD1 (5 bases). Germline V gives CDR1 MNHEY, CDR2 SMNVEV (reference sequence). Trimming pared 6 bases from V and 8 bases from J, leaving 11 bases between. This CDR3 has 12 amino acids. CDR3 sequence: CASRGPRYEQFF. CDR3 nucleotide sequence: TGTGCCAGCAGGGGGCCTAGGTATGAGCAGTTCTTC.

The table lists this clone with a few counts. V usage is TRBV7-9 and J usage is TRBJ2-1, with D hard to call. The V and J ends lost 0 bases and 4 bases respectively, with 7 bases between them. The CDR3 totals 14 residues. Germline assignment: CDR1 SEHNR and CDR2 FQNEAQ (reference sequence). CDR3 in DNA: TGTGCCAGCAGCTTAGCGGGTAGATACAATGAGCAGTTCTTC. Amino acid sequence: CASSLAGRYNEQFF.

This sequence joins TRBV2 and TRBJ2-7; 8 positions agree with TRBD1. V gave up 9 bases and J gave up 3 bases; unmatched junction bases: 7. Germline V lookup: CDR1 SNHLY, CDR2 FYNNEI. The CDR3 is 13 residues long. Written as DNA, the CDR3 is TGTGCCAGTAGACAGGGGATCGTCTACGAGCAGTACTTC. Amino acids: CASRQGIVYEQYF.

The chain links TRBV9 to TRBJ2-7; D is undetermined. From germline, CDR1 is SGDLS and CDR2 YYNGEE. The CDR3 length is 13 residues. The V end was cut by 4 bases, the J end by 6 bases, with 14 bases between. The CDR3 DNA is TGTGCCAGCAGCTCTCAAGGCAGTCCCGAGCAGTACTTC. This encodes CASSSQGSPEQYF.

The V call is TRBV7-2, the J call TRBJ2-1, with TRBD2 identical over 9 bases. CDR3 length: 13 residues. CDR1 SGHTA and CDR2 FQGNSA come from the germline V gene. J was trimmed by 16 bases and V by 2 bases; bases with no gene match: 9. The DNA for the CDR3 is TGTGCCAGCAGCTTAACTCGAGCGGGAGGTAAATTCTTC. Translation: CASSLTRAGGKFF.

The J gene is TRBJ2-7, the V gene TRBV10-3; D remains unclear. The CDR3 is made up of 14 amino acids. Germline V CDR1 and CDR2: ENHRY, SYGVKD. Trimming removed 1 base at V and 5 bases at J, with 12 bases between. The CDR3 coding sequence is TGTGCCATCAGTGAGTTAACCGGTAGGAACGAGCAGTACTTC. It codes for CAISELTGRNEQYF.

This clone occurred once. This sequence joins TRBV28 and TRBJ2-2, with TRBD2 as a possible D gene (6 bases). There are 15 residues in the CDR3. With 4 bases removed from V and 7 bases from J, the gap between germline ends came to 16 bases. Germline V lookup: CDR1 MDHEN, CDR2 SYDVKM. CDR3 sequence reads: CASSSSGTSGGELFF. CDR3 bases: TGTGCCAGCAGTTCTTCCGGGACTTCGGGCGGGGAGCTGTTTTTT. The full variable domain, its missing parts supplied by reference TRBV28 and TRBJ2-2, is DVKVTQSSRYLVKRTGEKVFLECVQDMDHENMFWYRQDPGLGLRLIYFSYDVKMKEKGDIPEGYSVSREKKERFSLILESASTNQTSMYLCASSSSGTSGGELFFGEGSRLTVL.

V and J are TRBV30 and TRBJ2-1, with 9 nucleotides matching TRBD2. The germline CDR1 and CDR2 sequences are GTSNPN and SVGIG (reference sequence). Germline trimming cut 8 bases from V and 3 bases from J; bases unmatched to any gene: 8. The CDR3 length is 14 residues. CDR3 sequence (DNA): TGTGCCCTTAAGACTAGCGGTAACTACAATGAGCAGTTCTTC. It encodes CALKTSGNYNEQFF.

V and J are TRBV5-6 and TRBJ2-3; D unclear. This CDR3 region has 15 residues. With 2 bases removed from V and 2 bases from J, the gap between germline ends came to 12 bases. CDR1 is SGHDT, CDR2 YYEEEE, per germline. Here the CDR3 reads CASSFFLKYTDTQYF. The CDR3 bases are TGTGCCAGCAGCTTCTTCCTTAAATACACAGATACGCAGTATTTT.

This clone was seen just once. The V and J genes are TRBV2 and TRBJ2-4; D gene ambiguous. This CDR3 spans 11 amino acids. V lost 4 bases to trimming and J lost 5 bases, with 3 bases between them. CDR1 and CDR2 (germline): SNHLY, FYNNEI. The CDR3 DNA follows: TGTGCCAGCAGTGGCCAAAACATTCAGTACTTC. It specifies CASSGQNIQYF.

V usage is TRBV18 and J usage is TRBJ2-1, with 7 positions matching TRBD1. Germline CDR1 KGHSH, CDR2 LQKENI. This CDR3 has 15 amino acids. V lost 2 bases, J lost 4 bases, and 5 bases stayed unmatched. CDR3 amino acids: CASSPRAGGYNEQFF. The CDR3 bases are TGTGCCAGCTCACCAAGGGCAGGGGGTTACAATGAGCAGTTCTTC.

The chain recombines TRBV19 with TRBJ2-3; 14 nucleotides align to TRBD2. The germline V gene encodes CDR1 LNHDA and CDR2 SQIVND (reference sequence). With 3 bases clipped from V and 2 bases from J, the junction kept 7 bases outside the gene matches. The CDR3 is 18 residues long. CDR3 bases: TGTGCCAGTAGTATGACTAGCGGGAGGGCTGCATCCACAGATACGCAGTATTTT. Translating it yields CASSMTSGRAASTDTQYF.

The V call is TRBV25-1, the J call TRBJ2-1; 10 nucleotides match TRBD2. This CDR3 region has 15 residues. The germline gives CDR1 MGHDK, CDR2 SYGVNS. With 2 bases clipped from V and 8 bases from J, the junction kept 6 bases outside the gene matches. The chain's CDR3 is CASSERAGGPHEQFF. The CDR3 region has the DNA TGTGCCAGCAGTGAAAGAGCGGGAGGGCCCCATGAGCAGTTCTTC.

This clone has just a few counts. The chain has TRBV7-9 and TRBJ2-3; TRBD1 agrees at 8 bases. CDR1 and CDR2 from the germline V gene are SEHNR and FQNEAQ (reference sequence). Trimming took 11 bases from V and 5 from J; bases not matched to a gene: 9. CDR3 length: 13 amino acids. The CDR3 loop reads CAGNPTGVDTQYF. The DNA for the CDR3 is TGTGCCGGGAATCCGACAGGGGTAGATACGCAGTATTTT.

This clone appeared once. This chain connects TRBV25-1 to TRBJ2-7; perhaps TRBD2 as D (5 bases). V was shortened by 8 bases and J by 3 bases, with 17 bases between the two germline ends. The CDR3 is 14 amino acids. In germline, CDR1 is MGHDK, CDR2 SYGVNS. For the CDR3, the DNA is TGTGCCAGCTCCTCCGAGGGAGCCGGCTACGAGCAGTACTTC. Amino acids: CASSSEGAGYEQYF.

In this sample, this clone turned up once. The V call is TRBV6-6, the J call TRBJ2-2; no definite D call. The CDR3 consists of 12 residues. V was trimmed by 3 bases and J by 8 bases, leaving 7 bases between them. Germline V CDR1 and CDR2: MNHNY, SVGAGI (reference sequence). This CDR3 reads CASSYNSGELFF. CDR3 nucleotides: TGTGCCAGCAGTTATAATAGTGGGGAGCTGTTTTTT.

The rearrangement uses TRBV5-6 and TRBJ2-2; no reliable D call. V shed 0 bases and J shed 1 base, with 7 bases lying between them. Germline V gene sequence: CDR1 SGHDT, CDR2 YYEEEE. The CDR3 spans 15 residues. The DNA for the CDR3 is TGTGCCAGCAGCTTGGACTCGATGAACACCGGGGAGCTGTTTTTT. Encoded protein: CASSLDSMNTGELFF.